This TCR beta chain was documented in a study of T-cell reconstitution after alpha-beta-depleted transplantation in children (dated by TCRdb to the mid-2010s). Looking at the study overall: The study quantitatively tracked T-cell immune reconstitution after TCRalphabeta/CD19-depleted allogeneic hematopoietic cell transplantation in children using TCR repertoire profiling.

The germline V end is reduced by 7 bases and the J end by 2 bases; junction bases left unmatched: 3. Via the germline V gene, CDR1 is SQVTM and CDR2 ANQGSEA. The CDR3 spans 12 residues, from the cysteine through the phenylalanine. CDR3 DNA only is kept here, 36 bases in frame from base 1. Library preparation employed PCR. Sequenced using an Illumina HiSeq 2500. TCR libraries were prepared with molecular barcoding, using unique molecular identifiers to normalize TCRbeta repertoire quantification. TCRdb reprocessed the public reads (quality trimming at Q25 with fastp, clone calling with MiXCR) and kept in-frame beta chains. Identical CDR3 proteins give one entry, which carries the most common genes and DNA. This sample is represented by 350,000 to 450,000 distinct CDR3 sequences; more than 10% of them were singletons. The ten largest account for 3.5% to 4.5% of the sample. In regard to this clonotype: The antigen it binds to is not known. Per-nucleotide qualities are absent, and no much larger clonotype sits a single base away.

Material: PBMCs, obtained from the stem cell graft. The chain was built from TRBV29-1 and TRBJ2-7, and 9 bases in between align with TRBD1. This receptor was taken from a human donor who donated a stem cell graft to a child with Fanconi anemia. The CDR3 here reads CSGGQGTYEQYF. The nucleotides read TGCAGCGGTGGACAGGGGACCTACGAGCAGTACTTC.